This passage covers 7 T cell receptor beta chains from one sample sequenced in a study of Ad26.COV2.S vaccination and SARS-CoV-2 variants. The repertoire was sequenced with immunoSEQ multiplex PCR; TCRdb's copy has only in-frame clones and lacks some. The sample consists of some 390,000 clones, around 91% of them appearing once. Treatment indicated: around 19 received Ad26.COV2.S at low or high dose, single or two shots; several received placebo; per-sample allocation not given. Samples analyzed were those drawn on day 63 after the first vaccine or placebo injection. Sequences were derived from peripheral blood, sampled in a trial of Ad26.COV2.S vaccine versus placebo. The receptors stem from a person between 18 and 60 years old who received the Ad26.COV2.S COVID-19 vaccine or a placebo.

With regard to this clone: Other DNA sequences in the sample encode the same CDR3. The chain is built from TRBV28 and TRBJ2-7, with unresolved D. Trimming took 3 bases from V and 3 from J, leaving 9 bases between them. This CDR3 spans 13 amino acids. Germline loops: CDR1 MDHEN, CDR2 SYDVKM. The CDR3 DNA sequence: TGTGCCAGCAGTTTCCCCGGAAGCTACGAGCAGTACTTC. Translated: CASSFPGSYEQYF.

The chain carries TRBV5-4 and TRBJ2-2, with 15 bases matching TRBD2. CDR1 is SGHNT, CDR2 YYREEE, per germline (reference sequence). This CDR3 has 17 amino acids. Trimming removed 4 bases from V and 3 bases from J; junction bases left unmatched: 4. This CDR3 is CASSEGLAGGHTGELFF. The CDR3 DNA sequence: TGTGCCAGCAGCGAAGGACTAGCGGGAGGGCACACCGGGGAGCTGTTTTTT.

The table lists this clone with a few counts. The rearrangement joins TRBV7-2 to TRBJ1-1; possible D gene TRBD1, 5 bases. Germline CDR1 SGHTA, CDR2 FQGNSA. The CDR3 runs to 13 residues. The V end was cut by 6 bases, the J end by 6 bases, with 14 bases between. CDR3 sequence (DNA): TGTGCCAGCAGGGACACCCCTGGGGCTGAAGCTTTCTTT. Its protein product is CASRDTPGAEAFF.

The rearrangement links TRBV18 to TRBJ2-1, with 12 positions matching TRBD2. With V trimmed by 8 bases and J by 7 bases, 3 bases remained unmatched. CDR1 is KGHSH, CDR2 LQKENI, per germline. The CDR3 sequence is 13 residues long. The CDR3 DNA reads TGTGCCAGCGGACTAGCGGGAAGTAATGAGCAGTTCTTC. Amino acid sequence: CASGLAGSNEQFF.

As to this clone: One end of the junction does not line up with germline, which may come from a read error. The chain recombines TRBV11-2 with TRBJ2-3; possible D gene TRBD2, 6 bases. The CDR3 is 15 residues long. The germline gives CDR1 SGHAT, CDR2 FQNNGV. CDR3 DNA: TGTGCCAGCAGCTTAGATCACGGGAGCAGAGATACGCAGTATTTT. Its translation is CASSLDHGSRDTQYF.

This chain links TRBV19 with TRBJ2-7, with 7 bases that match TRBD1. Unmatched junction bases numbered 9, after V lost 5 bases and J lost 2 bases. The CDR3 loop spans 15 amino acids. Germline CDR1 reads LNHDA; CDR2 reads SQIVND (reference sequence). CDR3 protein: CASSPSTGVPYEQYF. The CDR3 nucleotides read TGTGCCAGTAGTCCGAGCACAGGGGTACCCTACGAGCAGTACTTC.

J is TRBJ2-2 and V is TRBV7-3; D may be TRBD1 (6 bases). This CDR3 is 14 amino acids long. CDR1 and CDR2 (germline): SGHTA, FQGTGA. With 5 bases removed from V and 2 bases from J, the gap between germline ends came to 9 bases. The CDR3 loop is CASSPRGNTGELFF. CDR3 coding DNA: TGTGCCAGCAGCCCCAGGGGAAACACCGGGGAGCTGTTTTTT.